This TCR beta chain was captured by sequencing in a study of graft-versus-host responses after intestinal transplantation. Sequencing used immunoSEQ multiplex PCR; TCRdb keeps in-frame clones, though not all of them. Found here are about 51,000 clones, about 89% of them singletons; the top ten hold approximately 0.6%. Points on this clone: Its antigen is undetermined.

The CDR3 extends over 15 amino acids. V was trimmed by 5 bases and J by 2 bases, leaving 10 bases between them. Germline values: CDR1 MDHEN, CDR2 SYDVKM. This specimen consisted of unstimulated CD4+ T cells sorted from spleen or lymph node cells, obtained before transplant. This chain connects TRBV28 to TRBJ2-6, with D maybe TRBD2 (5 bases). The TCR originated in a human donor who was the organ donor for an intestinal transplant. In DNA, the CDR3 is TGTGCCAGCAGTCGAGGGATTCCTGGGGCCAACGTCCTGACTTTC. It specifies CASSRGIPGANVLTF.